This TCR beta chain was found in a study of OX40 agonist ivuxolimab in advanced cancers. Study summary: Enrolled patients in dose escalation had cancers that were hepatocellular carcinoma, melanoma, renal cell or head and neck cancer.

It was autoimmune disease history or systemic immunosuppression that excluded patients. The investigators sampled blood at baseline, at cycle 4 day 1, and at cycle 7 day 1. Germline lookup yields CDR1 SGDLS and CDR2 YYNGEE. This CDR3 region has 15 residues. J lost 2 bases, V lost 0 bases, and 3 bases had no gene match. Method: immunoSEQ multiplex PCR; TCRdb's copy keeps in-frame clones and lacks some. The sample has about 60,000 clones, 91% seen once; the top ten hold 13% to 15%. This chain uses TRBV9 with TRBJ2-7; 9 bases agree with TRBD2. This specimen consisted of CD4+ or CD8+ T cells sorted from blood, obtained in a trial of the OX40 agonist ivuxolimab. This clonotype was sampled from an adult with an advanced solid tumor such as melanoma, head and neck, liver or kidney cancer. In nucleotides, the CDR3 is TGTGCCAGCAGCGTAGGGCCTAGCGGGACCTACGAGCAGTACTTC. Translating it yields CASSVGPSGTYEQYF.